This TCR beta chain derives from a study of CXCR3-negative and CXCR3-positive naive CD8 T cells. General study findings and limits: The naive subsets expressed comparable surface CD5, and the authors inferred TCR strength from TRB CDR3 properties. Diversity in memory CD8+ cells fell much lower than the comparably high levels seen in both naive subsets. Comparison of naive cells showed more hydrophobic TRB CDR3s in CXCR3-positive than in CXCR3-negative naive cells.

The CDR3 is made up of 16 amino acids. Germline V gene sequence: CDR1 SQVTM, CDR2 ANQGSEA. This clonotype is called medium-sized based on its frequency. What it binds is unknown. Naive CD8+ T cells showed a CD45RO-CCR7+CD27+CD95- phenotype. Preparation of TRB cDNA libraries relied on 5' RACE carrying UMI labels. TCRdb re-called the 5' RACE reads, yielding one record per CDR3 amino acid sequence without DNA. The repertoire table contains 6,500 to 7,000 distinct CDR3 sequences. The sequenced sample was naive CXCR3+ CD8+ T cells from blood. Subset given: CD45RO-CCR7+CD27+CD95- naive CD8+ T cells expressing CXCR3 (TNR3+). The chain is built from TRBV29-1 and TRBJ2-2; the D call from TCRdb, TRBD1, cannot be confirmed without DNA. The clonotype comes from a human donor in good health. Some clones in this sample may be carry-over from other donors' samples. CDR3 sequence reads: CSAIIQGGERPGELFF.